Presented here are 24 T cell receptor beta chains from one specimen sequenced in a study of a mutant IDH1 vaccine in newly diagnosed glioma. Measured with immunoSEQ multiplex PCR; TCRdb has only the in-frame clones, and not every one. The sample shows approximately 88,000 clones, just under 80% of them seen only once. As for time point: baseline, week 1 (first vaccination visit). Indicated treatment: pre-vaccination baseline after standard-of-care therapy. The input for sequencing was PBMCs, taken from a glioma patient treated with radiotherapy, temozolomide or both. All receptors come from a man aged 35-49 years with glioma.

CDR3 sequence (DNA): TGTGCCACCAGCAGCAGGGGGCCCCAAGAGACCCAGTACTTC. This codes for CATSSRGPQETQYF. V gene TRBV15 combines with J gene TRBJ2-5; 8 bases line up with TRBD1. The CDR3 sequence is 14 residues long. V lost 3 bases to trimming and J lost 1 base; unmatched junction nucleotides: 1. Germline CDR1 and CDR2: LNHNV and YYDKDF (reference sequence).

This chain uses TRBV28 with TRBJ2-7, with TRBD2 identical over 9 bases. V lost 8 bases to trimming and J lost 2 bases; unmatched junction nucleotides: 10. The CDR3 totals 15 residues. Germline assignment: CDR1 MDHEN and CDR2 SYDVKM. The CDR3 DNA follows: TGTGCCAGCGTACCCTCTGTAGCGGGAGCCTACGAGCAGTACTTC. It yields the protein CASVPSVAGAYEQYF. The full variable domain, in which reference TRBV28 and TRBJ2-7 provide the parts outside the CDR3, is DVKVTQSSRYLVKRTGEKVFLECVQDMDHENMFWYRQDPGLGLRLIYFSYDVKMKEKGDIPEGYSVSREKKERFSLILESASTNQTSMYLCASVPSVAGAYEQYFGPGTRLTVT.

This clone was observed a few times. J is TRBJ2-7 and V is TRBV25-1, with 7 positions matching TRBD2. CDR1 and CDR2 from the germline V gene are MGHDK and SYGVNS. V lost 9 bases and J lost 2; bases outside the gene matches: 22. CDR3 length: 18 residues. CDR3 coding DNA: TGTGCCAGTCAATCAACTAGCGCCACAATAGGTGCCCCCTACGAGCAGTACTTC. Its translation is CASQSTSATIGAPYEQYF.

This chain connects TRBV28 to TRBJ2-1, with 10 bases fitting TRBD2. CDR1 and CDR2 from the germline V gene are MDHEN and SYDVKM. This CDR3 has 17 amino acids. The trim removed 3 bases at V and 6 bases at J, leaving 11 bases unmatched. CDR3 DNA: TGTGCCAGCAGTTTCCTGGGTAAGCGGGAGGGCCGCAATGAGCAGTTCTTC. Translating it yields CASSFLGKREGRNEQFF.

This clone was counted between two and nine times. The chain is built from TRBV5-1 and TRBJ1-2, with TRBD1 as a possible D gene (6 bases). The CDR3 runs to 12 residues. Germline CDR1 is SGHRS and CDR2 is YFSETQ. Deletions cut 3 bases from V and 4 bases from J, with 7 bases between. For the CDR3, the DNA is TGCGCCAGCAGCTCGGACAGCTATGGCTACACCTTC. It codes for CASSSDSYGYTF. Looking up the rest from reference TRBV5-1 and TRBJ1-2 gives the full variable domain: KAGVTQTPRYLIKTRGQQVTLSCSPISGHRSVSWYQQTPGQGLQFLFEYFSETQRNKGNFPGRFSGRQFSNSRSEMNVSTLELGDSALYLCASSSDSYGYTFGSGTRLTVV.

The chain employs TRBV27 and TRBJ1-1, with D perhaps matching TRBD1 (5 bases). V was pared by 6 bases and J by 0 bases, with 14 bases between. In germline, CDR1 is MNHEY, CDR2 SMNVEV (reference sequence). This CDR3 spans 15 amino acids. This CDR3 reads CASSSWKGMNTEAFF. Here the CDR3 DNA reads TGTGCCAGCAGCTCCTGGAAGGGGATGAACACTGAAGCTTTCTTT.

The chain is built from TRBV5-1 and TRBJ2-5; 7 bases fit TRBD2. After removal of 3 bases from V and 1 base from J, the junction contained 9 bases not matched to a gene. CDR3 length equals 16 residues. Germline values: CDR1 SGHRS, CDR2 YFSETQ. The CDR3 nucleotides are TGCGCCAGCAGCTCATCCGGGGGGTCAGTCCAAGAGACCCAGTACTTC. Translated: CASSSSGGSVQETQYF.

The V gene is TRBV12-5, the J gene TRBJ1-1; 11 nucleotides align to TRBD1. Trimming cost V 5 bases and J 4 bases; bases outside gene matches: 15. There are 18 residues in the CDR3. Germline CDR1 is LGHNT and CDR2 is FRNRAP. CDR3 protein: CASGLELSGTGGITEAFF. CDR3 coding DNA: TGTGCTAGTGGTCTGGAACTCTCCGGGACAGGGGGGATCACTGAAGCTTTCTTT.

CDR3 nucleotides: TGCGCCAGCAGCCAAGAACAGCGGACAGGGGAAACTCAAGCTTTCTTT. It encodes CASSQEQRTGETQAFF. The V and J genes are TRBV4-1 and TRBJ1-1; the match to TRBD1 covers 9 bases. Trimming at V came to 0 bases and at J to 9 bases, leaving 11 bases not matched to a gene. This CDR3 contains 16 residues. The germline gives CDR1 MGHRA, CDR2 YSYEKL.

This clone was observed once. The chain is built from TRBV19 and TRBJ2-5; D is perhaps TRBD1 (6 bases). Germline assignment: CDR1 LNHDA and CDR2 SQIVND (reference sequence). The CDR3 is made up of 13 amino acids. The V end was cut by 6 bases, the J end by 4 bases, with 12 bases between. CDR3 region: CASRSQGGETQYF. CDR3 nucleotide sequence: TGTGCCAGTAGGTCACAGGGTGGAGAGACCCAGTACTTC.

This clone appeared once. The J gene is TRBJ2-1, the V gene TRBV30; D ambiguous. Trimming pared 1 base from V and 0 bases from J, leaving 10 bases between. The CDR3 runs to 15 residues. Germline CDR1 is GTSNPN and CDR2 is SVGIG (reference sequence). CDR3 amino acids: CAWSEAASSYNEQFF. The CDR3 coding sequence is TGTGCCTGGAGTGAGGCGGCCAGCTCCTACAATGAGCAGTTCTTC.

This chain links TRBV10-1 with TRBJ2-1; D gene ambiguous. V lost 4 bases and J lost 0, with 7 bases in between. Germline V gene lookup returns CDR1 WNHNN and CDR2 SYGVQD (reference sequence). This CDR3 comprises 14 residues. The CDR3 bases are TGCGCCAGCAGTGTTGCCGGCTCCTACAATGAGCAGTTCTTC. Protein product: CASSVAGSYNEQFF.

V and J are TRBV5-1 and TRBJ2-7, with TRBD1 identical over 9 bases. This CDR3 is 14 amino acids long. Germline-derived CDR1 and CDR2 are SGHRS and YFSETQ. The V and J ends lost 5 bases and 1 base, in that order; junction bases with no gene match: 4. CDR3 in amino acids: CASRTGTGSYEQYF. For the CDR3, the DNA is TGCGCCAGCAGAACCGGGACAGGGTCCTACGAGCAGTACTTC.

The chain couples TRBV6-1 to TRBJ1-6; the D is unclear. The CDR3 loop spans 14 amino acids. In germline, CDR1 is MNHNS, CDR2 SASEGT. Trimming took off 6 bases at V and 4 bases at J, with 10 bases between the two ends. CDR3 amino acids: CASSLTLYNSPLHF. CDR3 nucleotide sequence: TGTGCCAGCAGCCTGACACTTTATAATTCACCCCTCCACTTT.

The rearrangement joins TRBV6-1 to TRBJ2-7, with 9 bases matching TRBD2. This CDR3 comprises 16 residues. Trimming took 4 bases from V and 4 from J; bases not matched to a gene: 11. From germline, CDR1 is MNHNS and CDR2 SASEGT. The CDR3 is CASSALPGGRAYEQYF. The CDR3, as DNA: TGTGCCAGCAGTGCGCTCCCAGGCGGGAGGGCTTACGAGCAGTACTTC.

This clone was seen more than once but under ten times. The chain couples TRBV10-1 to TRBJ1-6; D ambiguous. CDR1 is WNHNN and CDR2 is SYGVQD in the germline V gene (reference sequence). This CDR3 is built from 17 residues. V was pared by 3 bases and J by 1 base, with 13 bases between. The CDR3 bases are TGCGCCAGCAGTGATTTTTGGGCGACGTCCTATAATTCACCCCTCCACTTT. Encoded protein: CASSDFWATSYNSPLHF.

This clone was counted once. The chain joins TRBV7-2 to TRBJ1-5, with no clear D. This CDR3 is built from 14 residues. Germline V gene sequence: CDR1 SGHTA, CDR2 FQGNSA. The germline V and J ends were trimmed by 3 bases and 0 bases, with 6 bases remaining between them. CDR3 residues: CASSFGYSNQPQHF. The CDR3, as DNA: TGTGCCAGCAGCTTTGGGTATAGCAATCAGCCCCAGCATTTT.

CDR3: CASSPRHLTGETMNTEAFF. CDR3 bases: TGTGCCAGCTCACCACGTCACCTCACAGGGGAGACGATGAACACTGAAGCTTTCTTT. The V and J genes are TRBV18 and TRBJ1-1; 7 positions match TRBD1. CDR3 length equals 19 residues. CDR1 is KGHSH, CDR2 LQKENI, per germline. Losses at the gene ends were 1 base for V and 0 bases for J; bases not matched to a gene: 14. The variable domain in full, completed from reference TRBV18 and TRBJ1-1, reads NAGVMQNPRHLVRRRGQEARLRCSPMKGHSHVYWYRQLPEEGLKFMVYLQKENIIDESGMPKERFSAEFPKEGPSILRIQQVVRGDSAAYFCASSPRHLTGETMNTEAFFGQGTRLTVV.

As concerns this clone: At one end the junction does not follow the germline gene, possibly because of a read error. The CDR3 DNA reads TGTGCCAGCAGCGAAGACAGGGGGGTCACTGAAGCTTTCTTT. It is translated as CASSEDRGVTEAFF. The rearrangement uses TRBV6-1 and TRBJ1-1; 9 bases align to TRBD1. This CDR3 region has 14 residues. Germline V gene data show CDR1 as MNHNS and CDR2 as SASEGT.

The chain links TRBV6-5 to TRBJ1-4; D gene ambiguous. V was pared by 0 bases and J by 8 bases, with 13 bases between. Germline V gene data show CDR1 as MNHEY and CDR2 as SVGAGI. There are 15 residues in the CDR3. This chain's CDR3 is CASSYSLAPGEKLFF. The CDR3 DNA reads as TGTGCCAGCAGTTACTCGCTAGCCCCCGGCGAAAAACTGTTTTTT.

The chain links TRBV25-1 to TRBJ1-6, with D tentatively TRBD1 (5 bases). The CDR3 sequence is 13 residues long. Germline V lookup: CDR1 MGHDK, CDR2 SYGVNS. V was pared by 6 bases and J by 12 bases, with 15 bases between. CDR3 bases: TGTGCCAGCAGAAGGGACCTAACGGAACCCCTCCACTTT. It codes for CASRRDLTEPLHF.

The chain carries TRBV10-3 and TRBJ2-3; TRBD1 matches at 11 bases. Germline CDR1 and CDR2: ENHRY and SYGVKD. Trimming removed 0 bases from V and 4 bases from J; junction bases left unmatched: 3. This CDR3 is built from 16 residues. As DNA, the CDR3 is TGTGCCATCAGTGAGTCTCCGGGACAGGGGGCAGATACGCAGTATTTT. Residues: CAISESPGQGADTQYF.

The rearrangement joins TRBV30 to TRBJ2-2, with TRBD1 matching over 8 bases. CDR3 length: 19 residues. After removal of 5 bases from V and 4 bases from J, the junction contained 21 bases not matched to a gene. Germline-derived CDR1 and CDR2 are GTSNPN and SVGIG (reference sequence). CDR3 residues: CAWSSFPGTVGQGTGELFF. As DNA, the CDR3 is TGTGCCTGGTCCAGTTTCCCCGGGACAGTTGGACAGGGCACCGGGGAGCTGTTTTTT.

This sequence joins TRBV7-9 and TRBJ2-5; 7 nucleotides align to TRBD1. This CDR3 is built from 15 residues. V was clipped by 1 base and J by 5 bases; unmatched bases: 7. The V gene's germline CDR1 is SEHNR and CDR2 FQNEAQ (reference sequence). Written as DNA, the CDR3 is TGTGCCAGCAGCTTAGAACGACAGGGTGCTGAGACCCAGTACTTC. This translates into CASSLERQGAETQYF.